These T cell receptor beta chains were read from a single sample in a study of shared clonotypes between healthy human individuals. Clones were read by immunoSEQ multiplex PCR, and TCRdb kept only the in-frame ones, dropping some. Among roughly 2,500,000 clones listed, over 85% were seen once. What was sequenced was naive CD4+ T cells from PBMCs. The receptors come from a man aged 18 to 29 in good health. Some clones in this sample may be carry-over from other donors' samples. Each CDR3 is given with its conserved first and last residue. The D gene is left open where the match is weak.

>-|TRBV5-1|13|TRBJ1-1
CASSSGMGAEAFF
TGCGCCAGCAGCTCGGGCATGGGCGCTGAAGCTTTCTTT
>-|TRBV12-2|18|TRBJ2-7
CASRLANPGRLGSYEQYF
TGTGCAAGTCGCTTAGCCAATCCCGGCCGGTTGGGTTCCTACGAGCAGTACTTC
>-|TRBV2|14|TRBJ2-7
CASRRRLTTYEQYF
TGTGCCAGTCGGCGGAGATTAACGACCTACGAGCAGTACTTC
>TRBD1|TRBV5-4|13|TRBJ1-3
CASSQGQYNTIYF
TGTGCCAGCAGCCAGGGACAGTACAACACCATATATTTT
>-|TRBV4-3|15|TRBJ1-4
CASSQYRVGGEKLFF
TGCGCCAGCAGCCAGTACAGGGTTGGGGGTGAAAAACTGTTTTTT
>TRBD1|TRBV7-2|15|TRBJ2-7
CASSLGADRVNEQYF
TGTGCCAGCAGCTTAGGGGCGGACAGGGTCAACGAGCAGTACTTC
>-|TRBV7-9|15|TRBJ2-7
CASSLAAGNSYEQYF
TGTGCCAGCAGCTTAGCGGCAGGGAACTCCTACGAGCAGTACTTC
>TRBD2|TRBV15|15|TRBJ2-1
CATSRLAGGNNEQFF
TGTGCCACCAGCAGATTAGCGGGAGGGAACAATGAGCAGTTCTTC
>-|TRBV18|15|TRBJ1-1
CASSRGGNMNTEAFF
TGTGCCAGCTCGCGGGGAGGGAATATGAACACTGAAGCTTTCTTT
>TRBD2|TRBV5-1|14|TRBJ2-1
CASFLAGGRNEQFF
TGCGCCAGCTTTTTAGCGGGAGGGCGTAATGAGCAGTTCTTC
>TRBD1|TRBV27|13|TRBJ2-1
CASSITGVNEQFF
TGTGCCAGCAGTATTACAGGGGTCAATGAGCAGTTCTTC
>TRBD1|TRBV18|13|TRBJ1-2
CASSLDRSYGYTF
TGTGCCAGCTCACTGGACAGGAGCTATGGCTACACCTTC
>TRBD1|TRBV30|13|TRBJ1-5
CAWTTGGGQPQHF
TGTGCCTGGACAACAGGGGGGGGCCAGCCCCAGCATTTT
>-|TRBV5-1|15|TRBJ1-1
CASVWGGGHDTEAFF
TGCGCCAGTGTTTGGGGGGGCGGCCATGACACTGAAGCTTTCTTT
>-|TRBV5-1|12|TRBJ2-3
CASSVSSDTQYF
TGCGCCAGCAGCGTGTCTTCAGATACGCAGTATTTT